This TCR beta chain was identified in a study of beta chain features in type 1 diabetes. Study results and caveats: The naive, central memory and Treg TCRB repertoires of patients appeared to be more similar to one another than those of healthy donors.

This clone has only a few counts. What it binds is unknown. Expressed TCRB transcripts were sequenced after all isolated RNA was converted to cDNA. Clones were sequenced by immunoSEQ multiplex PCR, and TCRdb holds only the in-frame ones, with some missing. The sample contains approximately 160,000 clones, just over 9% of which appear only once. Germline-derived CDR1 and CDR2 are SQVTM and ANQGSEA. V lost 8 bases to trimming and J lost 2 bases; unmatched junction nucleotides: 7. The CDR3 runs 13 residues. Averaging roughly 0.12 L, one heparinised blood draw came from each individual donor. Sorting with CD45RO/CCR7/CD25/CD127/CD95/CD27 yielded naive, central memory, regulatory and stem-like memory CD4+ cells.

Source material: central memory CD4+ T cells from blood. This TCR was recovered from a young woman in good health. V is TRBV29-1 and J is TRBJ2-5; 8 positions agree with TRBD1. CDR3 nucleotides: TGCAGCCTGAGGGACAGGAATCAAGAGACCCAGTACTTC. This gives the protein CSLRDRNQETQYF.